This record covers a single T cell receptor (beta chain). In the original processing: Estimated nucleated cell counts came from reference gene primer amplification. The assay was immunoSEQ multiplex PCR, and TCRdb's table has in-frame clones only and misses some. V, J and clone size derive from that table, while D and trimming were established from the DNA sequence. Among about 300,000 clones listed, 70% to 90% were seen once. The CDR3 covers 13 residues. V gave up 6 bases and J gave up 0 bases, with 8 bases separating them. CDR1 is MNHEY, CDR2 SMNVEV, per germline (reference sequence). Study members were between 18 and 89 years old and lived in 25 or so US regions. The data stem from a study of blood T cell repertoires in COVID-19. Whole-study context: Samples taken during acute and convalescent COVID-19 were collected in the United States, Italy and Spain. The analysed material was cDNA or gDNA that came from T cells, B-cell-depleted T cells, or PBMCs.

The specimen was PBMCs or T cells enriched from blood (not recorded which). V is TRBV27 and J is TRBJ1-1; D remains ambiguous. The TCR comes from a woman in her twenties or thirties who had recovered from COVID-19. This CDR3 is CASSSSLNTEAFF. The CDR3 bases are TGTGCCAGCAGCTCCTCCCTGAACACTGAAGCTTTCTTT.